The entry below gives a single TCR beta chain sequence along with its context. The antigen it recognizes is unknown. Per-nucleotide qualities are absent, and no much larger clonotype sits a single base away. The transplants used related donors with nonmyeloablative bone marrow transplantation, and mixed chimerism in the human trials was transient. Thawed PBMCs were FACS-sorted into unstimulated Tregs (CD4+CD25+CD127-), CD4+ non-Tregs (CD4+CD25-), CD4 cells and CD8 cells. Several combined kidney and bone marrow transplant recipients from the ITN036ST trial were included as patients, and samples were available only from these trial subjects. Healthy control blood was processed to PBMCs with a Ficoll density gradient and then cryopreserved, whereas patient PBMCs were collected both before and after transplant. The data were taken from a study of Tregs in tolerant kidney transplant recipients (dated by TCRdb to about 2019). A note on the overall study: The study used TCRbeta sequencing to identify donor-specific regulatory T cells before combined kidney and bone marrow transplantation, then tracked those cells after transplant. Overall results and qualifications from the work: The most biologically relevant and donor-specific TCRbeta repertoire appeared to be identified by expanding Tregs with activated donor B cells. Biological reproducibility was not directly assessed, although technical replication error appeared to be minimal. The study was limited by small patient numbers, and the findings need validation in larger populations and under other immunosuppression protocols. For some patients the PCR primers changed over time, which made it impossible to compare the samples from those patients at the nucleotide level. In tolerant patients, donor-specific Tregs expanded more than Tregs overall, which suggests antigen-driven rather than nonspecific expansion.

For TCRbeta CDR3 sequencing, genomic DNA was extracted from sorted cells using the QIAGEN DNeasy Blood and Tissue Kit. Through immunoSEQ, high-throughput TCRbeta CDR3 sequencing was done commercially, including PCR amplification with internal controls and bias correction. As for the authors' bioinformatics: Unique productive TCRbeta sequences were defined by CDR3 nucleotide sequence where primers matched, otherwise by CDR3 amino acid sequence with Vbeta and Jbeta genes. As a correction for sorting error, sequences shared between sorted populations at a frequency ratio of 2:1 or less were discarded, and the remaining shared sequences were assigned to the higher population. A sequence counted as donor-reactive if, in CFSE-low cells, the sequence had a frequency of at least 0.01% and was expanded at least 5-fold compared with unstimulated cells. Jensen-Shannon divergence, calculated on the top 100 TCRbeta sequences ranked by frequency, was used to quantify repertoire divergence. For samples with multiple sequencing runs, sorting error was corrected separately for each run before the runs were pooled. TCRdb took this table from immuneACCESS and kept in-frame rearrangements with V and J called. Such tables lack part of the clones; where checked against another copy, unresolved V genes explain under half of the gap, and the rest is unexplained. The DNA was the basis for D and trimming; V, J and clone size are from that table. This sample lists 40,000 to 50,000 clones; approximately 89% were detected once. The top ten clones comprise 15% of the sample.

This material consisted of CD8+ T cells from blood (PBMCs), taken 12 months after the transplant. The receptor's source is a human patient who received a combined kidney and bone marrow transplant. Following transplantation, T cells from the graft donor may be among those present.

The DNA is as follows: TGTGCCAGCAGTGAAGGAGCTAGCGGATCCTACGAGCAGTACTTC. It codes for CASSEGASGSYEQYF. The sequence links TRBV6-1 to TRBJ2-7; 7 central bases correspond to TRBD2. V loses 1 base at its end and J loses 1 base; junction bases beyond the gene matches: 4. The CDR3 starts with the cysteine, ends with the phenylalanine, and has 15 residues. The sequence is cut down to CDR3 DNA, 45 bases in frame from base 1. CDR1 and CDR2 are read off the germline V gene as MNHNS and SASEGT.